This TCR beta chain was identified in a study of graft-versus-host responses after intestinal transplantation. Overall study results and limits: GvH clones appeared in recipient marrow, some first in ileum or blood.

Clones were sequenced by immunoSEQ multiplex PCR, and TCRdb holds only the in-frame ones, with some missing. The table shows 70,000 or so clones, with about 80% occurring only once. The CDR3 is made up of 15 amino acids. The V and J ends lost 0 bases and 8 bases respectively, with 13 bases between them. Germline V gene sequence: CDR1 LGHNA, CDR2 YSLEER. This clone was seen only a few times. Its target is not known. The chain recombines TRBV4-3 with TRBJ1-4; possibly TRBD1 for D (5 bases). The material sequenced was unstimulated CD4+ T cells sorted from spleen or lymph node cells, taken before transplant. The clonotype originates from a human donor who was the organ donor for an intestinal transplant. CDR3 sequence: CASSQEWRGGEKLFF. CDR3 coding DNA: TGCGCCAGCAGCCAAGAGTGGAGGGGAGGAGAAAAACTGTTTTTT.